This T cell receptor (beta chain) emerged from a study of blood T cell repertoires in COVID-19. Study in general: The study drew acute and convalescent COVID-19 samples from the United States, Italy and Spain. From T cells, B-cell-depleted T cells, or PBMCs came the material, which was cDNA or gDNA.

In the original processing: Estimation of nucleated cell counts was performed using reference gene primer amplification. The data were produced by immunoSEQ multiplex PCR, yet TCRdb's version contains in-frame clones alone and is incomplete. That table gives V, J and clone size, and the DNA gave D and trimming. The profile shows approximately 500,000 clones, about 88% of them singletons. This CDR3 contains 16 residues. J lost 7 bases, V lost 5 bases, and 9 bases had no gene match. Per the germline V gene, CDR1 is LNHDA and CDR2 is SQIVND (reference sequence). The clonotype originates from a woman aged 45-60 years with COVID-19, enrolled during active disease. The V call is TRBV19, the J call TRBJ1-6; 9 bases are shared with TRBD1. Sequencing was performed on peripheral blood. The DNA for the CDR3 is TGTGCCAGTAGTGGATCCGCGGGACAGGGAAATTCACCCCTCCACTTT. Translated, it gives CASSGSAGQGNSPLHF.